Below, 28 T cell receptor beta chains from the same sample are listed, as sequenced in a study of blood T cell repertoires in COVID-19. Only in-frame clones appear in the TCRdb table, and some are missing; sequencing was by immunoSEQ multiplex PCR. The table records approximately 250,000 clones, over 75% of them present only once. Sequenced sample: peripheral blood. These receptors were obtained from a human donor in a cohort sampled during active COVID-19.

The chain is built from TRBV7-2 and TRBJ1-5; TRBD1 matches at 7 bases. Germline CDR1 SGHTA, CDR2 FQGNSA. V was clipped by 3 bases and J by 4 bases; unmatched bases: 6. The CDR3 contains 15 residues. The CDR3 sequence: CASSLSAGGNQPQHF. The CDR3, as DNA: TGTGCCAGCAGCTTGTCGGCAGGGGGGAATCAGCCCCAGCATTTT.

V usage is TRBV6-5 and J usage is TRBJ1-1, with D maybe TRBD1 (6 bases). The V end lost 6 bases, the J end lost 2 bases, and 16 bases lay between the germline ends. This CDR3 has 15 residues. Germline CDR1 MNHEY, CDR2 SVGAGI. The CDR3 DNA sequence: TGTGCCAGCAGCCGCCGAGACAGGATAAACACTGAAGCTTTCTTT. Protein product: CASSRRDRINTEAFF.

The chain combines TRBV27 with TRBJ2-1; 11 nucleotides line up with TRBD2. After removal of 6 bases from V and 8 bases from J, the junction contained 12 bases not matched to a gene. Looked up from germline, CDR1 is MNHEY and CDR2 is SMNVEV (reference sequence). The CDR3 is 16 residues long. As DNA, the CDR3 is TGTGCCAGCAGGCATCAGTCTAGCGGGGGGTTAGATGAGCAGTTCTTC. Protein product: CASRHQSSGGLDEQFF.

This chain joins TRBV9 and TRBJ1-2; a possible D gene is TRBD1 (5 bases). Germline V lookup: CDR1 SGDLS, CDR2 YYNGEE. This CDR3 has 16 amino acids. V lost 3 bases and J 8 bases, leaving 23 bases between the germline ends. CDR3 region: CASSAQLLWGDPGYTF. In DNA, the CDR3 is TGTGCCAGCAGCGCGCAACTCTTATGGGGGGATCCCGGCTACACCTTC.

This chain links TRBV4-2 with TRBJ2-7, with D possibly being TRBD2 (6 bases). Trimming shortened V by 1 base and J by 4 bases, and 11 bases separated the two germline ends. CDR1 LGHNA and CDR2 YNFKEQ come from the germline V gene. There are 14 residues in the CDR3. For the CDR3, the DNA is TGTGCCAGCAGCCAAGTGGCGGGATCGTACGAGCAGTACTTC. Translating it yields CASSQVAGSYEQYF.

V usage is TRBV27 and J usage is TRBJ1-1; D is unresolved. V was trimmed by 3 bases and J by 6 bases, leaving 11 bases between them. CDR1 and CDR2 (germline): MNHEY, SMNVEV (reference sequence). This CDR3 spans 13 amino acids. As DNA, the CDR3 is TGTGCCAGCAGTTTGACCCACACAGCTGAAGCTTTCTTT. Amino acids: CASSLTHTAEAFF.

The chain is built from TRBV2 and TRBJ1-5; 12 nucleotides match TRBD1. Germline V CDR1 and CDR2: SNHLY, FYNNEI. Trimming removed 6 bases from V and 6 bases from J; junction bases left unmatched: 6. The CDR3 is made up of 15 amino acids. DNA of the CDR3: TGTGCCAGCAGAGCCGGGACAGGGGGCGGTCAGCCCCAGCATTTT. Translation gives CASRAGTGGGQPQHF.

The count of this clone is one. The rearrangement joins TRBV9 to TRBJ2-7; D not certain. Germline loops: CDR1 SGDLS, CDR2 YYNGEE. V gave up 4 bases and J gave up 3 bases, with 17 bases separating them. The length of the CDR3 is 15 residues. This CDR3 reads CASSPAPLSYYEQYF. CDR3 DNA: TGTGCCAGCAGCCCCGCCCCCTTGTCCTACTACGAGCAGTACTTC.

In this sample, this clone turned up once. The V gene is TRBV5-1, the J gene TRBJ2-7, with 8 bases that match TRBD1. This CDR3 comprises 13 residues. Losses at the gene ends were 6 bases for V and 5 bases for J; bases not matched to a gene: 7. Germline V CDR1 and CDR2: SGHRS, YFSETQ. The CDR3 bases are TGCGCCAGCACCACCGACAGGGGCCACGAGCAGTACTTC. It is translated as CASTTDRGHEQYF.

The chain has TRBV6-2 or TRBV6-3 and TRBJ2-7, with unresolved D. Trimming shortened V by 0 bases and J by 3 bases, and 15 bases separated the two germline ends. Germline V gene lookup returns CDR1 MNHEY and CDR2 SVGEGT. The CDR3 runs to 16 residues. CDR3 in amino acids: CASSYSSWYFRYEQYF. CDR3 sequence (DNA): TGTGCCAGCAGTTACTCGAGTTGGTATTTCCGCTACGAGCAGTACTTC.

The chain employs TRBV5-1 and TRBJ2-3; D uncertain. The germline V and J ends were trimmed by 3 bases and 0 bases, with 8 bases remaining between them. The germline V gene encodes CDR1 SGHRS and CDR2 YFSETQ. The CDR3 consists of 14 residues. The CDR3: CASSWQASTDTQYF. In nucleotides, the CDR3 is TGCGCCAGCAGCTGGCAGGCTAGCACAGATACGCAGTATTTT.

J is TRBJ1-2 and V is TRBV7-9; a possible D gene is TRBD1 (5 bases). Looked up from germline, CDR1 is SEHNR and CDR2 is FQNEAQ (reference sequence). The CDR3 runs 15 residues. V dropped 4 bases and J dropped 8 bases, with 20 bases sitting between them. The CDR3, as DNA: TGTGCCAGCAGCTCAGTGGTCCCTGACAGTTCCGGCTACACCTTC. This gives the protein CASSSVVPDSSGYTF.

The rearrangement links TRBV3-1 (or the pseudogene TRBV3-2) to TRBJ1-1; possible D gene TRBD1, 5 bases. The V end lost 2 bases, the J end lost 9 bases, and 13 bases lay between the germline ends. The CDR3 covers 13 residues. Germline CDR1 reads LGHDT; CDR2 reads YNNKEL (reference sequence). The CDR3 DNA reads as TGTGCCAGCAGCCAAAATCACGGGGGTCAAGCTTTCTTT. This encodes CASSQNHGGQAFF.

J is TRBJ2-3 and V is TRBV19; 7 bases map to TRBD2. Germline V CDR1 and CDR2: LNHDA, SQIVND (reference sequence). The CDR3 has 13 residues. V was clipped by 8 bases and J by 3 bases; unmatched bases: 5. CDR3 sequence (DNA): TGTGCCAGTGGCGTGGGAGGGACAGATACGCAGTATTTT. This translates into CASGVGGTDTQYF. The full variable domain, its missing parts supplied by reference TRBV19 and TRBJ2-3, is DGGITQSPKYLFRKEGQNVTLSCEQNLNHDAMYWYRQDPGQGLRLIYYSQIVNDFQKGDIAEGYSVSREKKESFPLTVTSAQKNPTAFYLCASGVGGTDTQYFGPGTRLTVL.

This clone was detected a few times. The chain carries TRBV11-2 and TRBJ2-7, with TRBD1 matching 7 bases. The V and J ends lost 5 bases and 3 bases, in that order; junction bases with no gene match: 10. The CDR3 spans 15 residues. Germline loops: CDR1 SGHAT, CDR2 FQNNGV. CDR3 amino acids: CASSSLGGSLYEQYF. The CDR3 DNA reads TGTGCCAGCAGCAGCTTAGGGGGCAGTCTCTACGAGCAGTACTTC. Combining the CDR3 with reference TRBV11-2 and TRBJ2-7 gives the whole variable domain EAGVAQSPRYKIIEKRQSVAFWCNPISGHATLYWYQQILGQGPKLLIQFQNNGVVDDSQLPKDRFSAERLKGVDSTLKIQPAKLEDSAVYLCASSSLGGSLYEQYFGPGTRLTVT.

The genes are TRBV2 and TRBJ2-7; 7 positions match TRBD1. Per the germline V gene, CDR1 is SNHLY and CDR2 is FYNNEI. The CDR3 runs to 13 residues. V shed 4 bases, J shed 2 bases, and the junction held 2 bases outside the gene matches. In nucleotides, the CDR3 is TGTGCCAGCAGTGTGCAGGGGGCCTACGAGCAGTACTTC. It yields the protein CASSVQGAYEQYF.

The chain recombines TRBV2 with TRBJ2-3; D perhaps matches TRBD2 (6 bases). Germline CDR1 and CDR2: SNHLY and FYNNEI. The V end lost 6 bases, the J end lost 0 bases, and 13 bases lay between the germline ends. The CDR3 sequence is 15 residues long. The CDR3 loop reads CASRVREISTDTQYF. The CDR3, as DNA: TGTGCCAGCAGGGTCCGGGAGATCAGCACAGATACGCAGTATTTT.

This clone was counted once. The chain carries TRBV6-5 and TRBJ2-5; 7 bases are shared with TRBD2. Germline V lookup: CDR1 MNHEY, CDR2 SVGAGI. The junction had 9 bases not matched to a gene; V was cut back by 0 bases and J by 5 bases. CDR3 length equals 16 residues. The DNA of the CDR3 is TGTGCCAGCAGTTACTCGCTTCCGGGGGGTCGGGAGACCCAGTACTTC. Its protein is CASSYSLPGGRETQYF.

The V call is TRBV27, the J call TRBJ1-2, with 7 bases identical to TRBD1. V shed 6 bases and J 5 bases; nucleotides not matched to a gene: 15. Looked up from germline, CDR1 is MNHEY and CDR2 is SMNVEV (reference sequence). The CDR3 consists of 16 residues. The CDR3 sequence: CASSKRQGLVRYGYTF. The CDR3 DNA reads TGTGCCAGCAGCAAAAGACAGGGCTTGGTACGGTATGGCTACACCTTC.

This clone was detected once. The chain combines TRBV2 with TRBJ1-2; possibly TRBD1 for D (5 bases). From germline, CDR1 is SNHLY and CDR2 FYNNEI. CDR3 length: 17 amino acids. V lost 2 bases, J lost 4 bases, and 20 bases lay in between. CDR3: CASSEWERGRFLYGYTF. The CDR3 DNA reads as TGTGCCAGCAGTGAATGGGAGCGGGGCAGGTTCCTCTATGGCTACACCTTC.

This chain's CDR3 is CASSDTRVNYGYTF. In DNA, the CDR3 is TGTGCCAGCAGTGATACTAGGGTTAACTATGGCTACACCTTC. The genes are TRBV2 and TRBJ1-2; D is unresolved. The germline V gene encodes CDR1 SNHLY and CDR2 FYNNEI. Trimming stripped 3 bases from V and 1 base from J, with 9 bases between. The CDR3 runs 14 residues.

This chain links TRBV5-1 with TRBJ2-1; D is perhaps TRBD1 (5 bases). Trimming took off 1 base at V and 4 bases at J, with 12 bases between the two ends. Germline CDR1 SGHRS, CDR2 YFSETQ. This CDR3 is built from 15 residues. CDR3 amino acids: CASSLMTDSYNEQFF. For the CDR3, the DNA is TGCGCCAGCAGCTTGATGACAGATTCTTACAATGAGCAGTTCTTC.

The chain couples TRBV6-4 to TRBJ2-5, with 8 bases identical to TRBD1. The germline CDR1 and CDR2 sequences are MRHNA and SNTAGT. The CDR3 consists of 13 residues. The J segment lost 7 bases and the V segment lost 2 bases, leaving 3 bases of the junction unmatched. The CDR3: CASSDGQGRTQYF. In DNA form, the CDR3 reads TGTGCCAGCAGTGACGGACAGGGCCGGACCCAGTACTTC.

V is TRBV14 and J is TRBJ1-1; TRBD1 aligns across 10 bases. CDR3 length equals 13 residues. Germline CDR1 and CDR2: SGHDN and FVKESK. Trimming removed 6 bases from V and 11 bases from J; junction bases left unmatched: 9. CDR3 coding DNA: TGTGCCAGCAGGTCCGGGACAGGGGTCGTTGCTTTCTTT. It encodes CASRSGTGVVAFF. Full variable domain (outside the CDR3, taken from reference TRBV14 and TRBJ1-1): EAGVTQFPSHSVIEKGQTVTLRCDPISGHDNLYWYRRVMGKEIKFLLHFVKESKQDESGMPNNRFLAERTGGTYSTLKVQPAELEDSGVYFCASRSGTGVVAFFGQGTRLTVV.

DNA of the CDR3: TGTGCCAGCAGGGGCGGACTAGCGCCGTTCAATGAGCAGTTCTTC. Encoded protein: CASRGGLAPFNEQFF. V usage is TRBV2 and J usage is TRBJ2-1; 9 bases align to TRBD2. Germline V gene data show CDR1 as SNHLY and CDR2 as FYNNEI. The CDR3 spans 15 residues. Trimming at V came to 6 bases and at J to 6 bases, leaving 9 bases not matched to a gene.

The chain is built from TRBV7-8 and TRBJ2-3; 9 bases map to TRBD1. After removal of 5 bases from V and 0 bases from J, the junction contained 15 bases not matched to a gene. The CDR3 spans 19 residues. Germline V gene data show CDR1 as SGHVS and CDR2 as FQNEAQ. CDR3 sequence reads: CASSHAYRGQGISTDTQYF. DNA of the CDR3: TGTGCCAGCAGCCACGCTTACAGAGGACAGGGGATTAGCACAGATACGCAGTATTTT.

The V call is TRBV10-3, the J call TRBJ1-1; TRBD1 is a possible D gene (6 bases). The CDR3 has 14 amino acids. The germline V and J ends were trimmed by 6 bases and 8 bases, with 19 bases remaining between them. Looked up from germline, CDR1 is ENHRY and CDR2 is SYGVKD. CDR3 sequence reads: CAISPRQEAVEAFF. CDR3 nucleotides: TGTGCCATCAGCCCCAGACAGGAGGCCGTAGAAGCTTTCTTT.

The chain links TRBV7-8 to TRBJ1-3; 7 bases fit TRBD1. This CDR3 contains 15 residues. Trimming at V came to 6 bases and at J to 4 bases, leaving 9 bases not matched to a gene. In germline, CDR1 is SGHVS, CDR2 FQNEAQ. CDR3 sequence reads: CASSHPPGQGNTIYF. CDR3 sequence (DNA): TGTGCCAGCAGTCATCCCCCGGGACAGGGAAACACCATATATTTT.